The clone carrying this T cell receptor (beta chain) turned up a few times. The antigen is not known. Additional DNA sequences in this sample encode the identical CDR3. The source of the sample is a study of beta chain features in type 1 diabetes. Study at large: Similarity in age, gender and cell yields was seen between patients and healthy donors. Study-wide findings and caveats: When Type 1 diabetes patients were examined, their TCRB CDR3s proved moderately but significantly shorter in all four CD4+ subsets. Equally in patients and controls, PCR might preferentially amplify shorter templates.

Germline V lookup: CDR1 SGHTA, CDR2 FQGNSA. The germline V and J ends were trimmed by 1 base and 10 bases, with 5 bases remaining between them. The CDR3 sequence is 11 residues long. Expressed TCRB transcripts were sequenced because the isolated RNA had all been reverse transcribed beforehand. The method was immunoSEQ multiplex PCR; TCRdb's version includes in-frame clones alone and lacks a portion of them. The sample gives more than 300,000 clones, 7% to 10% of which show up once; 1% is in the top ten. CD4+ naive, central memory, regulatory and stem cell-like memory subsets were isolated by sorting on CD45RO/CCR7/CD25/CD127/CD95/CD27.

The receptor's source is a man under 40 with type 1 diabetes. The sample consisted of central memory CD4+ T cells from blood. The chain couples TRBV7-2 to TRBJ2-1; the D is unclear. CDR3 sequence: CASSLVGEQFF. The DNA of the CDR3 is TGTGCCAGCAGCTTAGTCGGGGAGCAGTTCTTC.